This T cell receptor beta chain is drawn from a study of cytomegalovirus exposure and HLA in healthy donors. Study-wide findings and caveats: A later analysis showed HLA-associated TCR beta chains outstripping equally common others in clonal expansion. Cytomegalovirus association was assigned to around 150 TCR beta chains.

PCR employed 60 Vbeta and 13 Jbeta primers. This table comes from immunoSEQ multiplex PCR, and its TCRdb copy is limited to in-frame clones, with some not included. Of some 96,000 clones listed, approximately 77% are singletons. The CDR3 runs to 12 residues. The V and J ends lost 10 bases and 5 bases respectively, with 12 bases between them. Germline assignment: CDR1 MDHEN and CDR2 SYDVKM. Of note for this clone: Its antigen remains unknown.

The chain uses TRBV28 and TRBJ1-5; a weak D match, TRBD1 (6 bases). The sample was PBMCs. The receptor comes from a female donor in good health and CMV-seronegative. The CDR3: CAITGSDQPQHF. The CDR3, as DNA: TGTGCCATTACAGGGAGCGATCAGCCCCAGCATTTT. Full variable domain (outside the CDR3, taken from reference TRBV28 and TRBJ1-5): DVKVTQSSRYLVKRTGEKVFLECVQDMDHENMFWYRQDPGLGLRLIYFSYDVKMKEKGDIPEGYSVSREKKERFSLILESASTNQTSMYLCAITGSDQPQHFGDGTRLSIL.